The 7 T cell receptor beta chains below come from one sample, sequenced in a study of blood T cells in healthy people across ages. A second PCR of roughly 7 to 11 cycles used a sample-barcoded 5' primer and a J-beta primer mix. In TCRdb, the 5' RACE reads were re-called with MiXCR into one record per CDR3 protein. The profile shows some 900,000 distinct CDR3 sequences, around 48% of them singletons. The specimen was blood. These receptors came from a man aged 25 to 45 in good health.

The chain links TRBV29-1 to TRBJ2-7; D is unresolved. The CDR3 has 13 amino acids. The V end lost 7 bases, the J end lost 2 bases, and 15 bases lay between the germline ends. CDR1 is SQVTM and CDR2 is ANQGSEA in the germline V gene. CDR3 sequence reads: CSARGRLTYEQYF. The CDR3 DNA follows: TGCAGCGCCCGCGGTCGGCTGACCTACGAGCAGTACTTC.

In the case of this clonotype: A read error may be the cause here, since a much bigger clone is one base away. This chain joins TRBV6-1 and TRBJ1-6, with a weak D call TRBD1 (5 bases). The CDR3 contains 14 residues. Germline lookup yields CDR1 MNHNS and CDR2 SASEGT. This CDR3 reads CVSGGSSYNSPLHF. The CDR3 region has the DNA TGTGTCAGCGGGGGTAGCTCCTATAATTCACCCCTCCACTTT.

This chain uses TRBV5-1 with TRBJ2-1; D is unresolved. The CDR3 consists of 15 residues. CDR1 and CDR2 from the germline V gene are SGHRS and YFSETQ. The V end was cut by 5 bases, the J end by 0 bases, with 12 bases between. The DNA of the CDR3 is TGCGCCAGCAGTCCGGACGGCCGCTCCTACAATGAGCAGTTCTTC. This gives the protein CASSPDGRSYNEQFF.

This chain uses TRBV10-3 with TRBJ2-1; D unresolved. Germline CDR1 ENHRY, CDR2 SYGVKD. V gave up 0 bases and J gave up 5 bases, with 17 bases separating them. The CDR3 is 17 residues long. The CDR3 DNA sequence: TGTGCCATCAGTGAGTCGAGGCATAGGTTAGTTCACAATGAGCAGTTCTTC. It yields the protein CAISESRHRLVHNEQFF.

This clonotype occurred a few times. The V call is TRBV7-2, the J call TRBJ1-5; tentative D call: TRBD1 (6 bases). This CDR3 has 15 amino acids. Germline CDR1 is SGHTA and CDR2 is FQGNSA. Between the trimmed V and J ends, which lost 1 base and 6 bases, there was a span of 13 bases. CDR3 coding DNA: TGTGCCAGCAGCTTAGGACGGGGGGGCCTTCAGCCCCAGCATTTT. Encoded protein: CASSLGRGGLQPQHF.

The rearrangement joins TRBV28 to TRBJ2-1; the D gene is possibly TRBD2 (7 bases). Deletions cut 6 bases from V and 9 bases from J, with 21 bases between. Germline CDR1 is MDHEN and CDR2 is SYDVKM. The CDR3 extends over 15 amino acids. The CDR3 nucleotides are TGTGCCAGCAGCGGACGAACAGGGAGGGACATTGAGCAGTTCTTC. The encoded protein is CASSGRTGRDIEQFF.

The chain couples TRBV2 to TRBJ2-7; TRBD1 aligns across 10 bases. The CDR3 loop spans 15 amino acids. CDR1 SNHLY and CDR2 FYNNEI come from the germline V gene. Unmatched junction bases numbered 13, after V lost 10 bases and J lost 4 bases. The CDR3 bases are TGTGCCACCATCCGGGACAGGGGATTATCATACGAGCAGTACTTC. Encoded protein: CATIRDRGLSYEQYF. The variable domain in full, with the rest retrieved from reference TRBV2 and TRBJ2-7, is EPEVTQTPSHQVTQMGQEVILRCVPISNHLYFYWYRQILGQKVEFLVSFYNNEISEKSEIFDDQFSVERPDGSNFTLKIRSTKLEDSAMYFCATIRDRGLSYEQYFGPGTRLTVT.